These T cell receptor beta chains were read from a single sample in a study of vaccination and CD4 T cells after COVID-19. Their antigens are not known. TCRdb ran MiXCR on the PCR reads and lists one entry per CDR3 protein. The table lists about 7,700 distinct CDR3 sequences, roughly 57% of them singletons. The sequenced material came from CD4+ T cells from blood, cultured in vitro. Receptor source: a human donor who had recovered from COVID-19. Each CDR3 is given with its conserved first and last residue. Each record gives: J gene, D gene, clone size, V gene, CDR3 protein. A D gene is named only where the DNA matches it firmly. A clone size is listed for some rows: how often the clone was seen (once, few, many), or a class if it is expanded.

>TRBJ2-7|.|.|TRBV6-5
CASSYPTGTGEPEQYF
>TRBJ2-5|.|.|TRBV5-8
CASSPGTDQETQYF
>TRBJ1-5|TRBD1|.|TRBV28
CASKPPQGAGQPQHF
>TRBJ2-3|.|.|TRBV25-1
CASSEGGTDTQYF
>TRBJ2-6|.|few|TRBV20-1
CSARPSHSGANVLTF
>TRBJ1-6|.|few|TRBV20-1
CSARVGQGRNNSPLHF
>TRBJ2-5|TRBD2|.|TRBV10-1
CASSESGSGSGYQETQYF
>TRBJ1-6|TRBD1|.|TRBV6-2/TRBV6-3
CASSYRTGEGSPLHF
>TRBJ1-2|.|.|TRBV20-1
CSARSSGFGGYTF
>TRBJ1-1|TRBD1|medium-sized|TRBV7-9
CASSATRTGGTEAFF
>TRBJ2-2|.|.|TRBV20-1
CSALPGGRNTGELFF
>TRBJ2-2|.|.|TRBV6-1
CASSDGANTGELFF
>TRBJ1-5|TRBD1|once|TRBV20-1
CSARETGREPQHF
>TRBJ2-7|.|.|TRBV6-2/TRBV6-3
CASSDRDEPYEQYF
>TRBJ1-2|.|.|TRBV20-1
CSARERTHYGYTF
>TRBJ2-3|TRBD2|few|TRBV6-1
CASIAGGARVGTDTQYF
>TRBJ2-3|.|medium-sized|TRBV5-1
CASSGASVKTDTQYF
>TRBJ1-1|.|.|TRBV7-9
CASSTGRLNTEAFF
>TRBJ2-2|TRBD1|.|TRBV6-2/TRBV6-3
CASSWRTGNTGELFF
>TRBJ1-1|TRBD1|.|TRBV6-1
CASGKVTGGGGNTEAFF